This entry lists 12 T cell receptor beta chains sequenced from one sample in a study of cytomegalovirus exposure and HLA in healthy donors. 60 Vbeta and 13 Jbeta primers were used in PCR. This table comes from immunoSEQ multiplex PCR, and its TCRdb copy is limited to in-frame clones, with some not included. The profile covers roughly 160,000 clones, with roughly 85% appearing a single time and approximately 2.5% taken by the ten largest. Material for sequencing was PBMCs. Source of these receptors: a man aged 25 to 45 in good health and CMV-seropositive.

The J gene is TRBJ1-2, the V gene TRBV5-1; 8 positions match TRBD1. Germline CDR1 is SGHRS and CDR2 is YFSETQ. CDR3 length: 16 residues. Unmatched junction bases numbered 10, after V lost 5 bases and J lost 1 base. For the CDR3, the DNA is TGCGCCAGCAGATCCGGGACAGGACCCCTTAACTATGGCTACACCTTC. It yields the protein CASRSGTGPLNYGYTF.

This clone occurred once. The chain carries TRBV4-3 and TRBJ2-2; tentative D call: TRBD1 (6 bases). V was clipped by 4 bases and J by 4 bases, with 10 bases between them. The CDR3 loop spans 14 amino acids. Germline V gene sequence: CDR1 LGHNA, CDR2 YSLEER. The CDR3 region is CASSPMGATGELFF. The CDR3 region has the DNA TGCGCCAGCAGCCCAATGGGGGCCACCGGGGAGCTGTTTTTT.

With regard to this clone: Other DNA sequences in the sample encode the same CDR3. The V and J genes are TRBV4-3 and TRBJ1-4; possible D gene TRBD1, 5 bases. The CDR3 consists of 15 residues. The V end was cut by 4 bases, the J end by 0 bases, with 9 bases between. The germline CDR1 and CDR2 sequences are LGHNA and YSLEER. The CDR3 is CASSPTGATNEKLFF. The CDR3 bases are TGCGCCAGCAGCCCAACGGGGGCAACTAATGAAAAACTGTTTTTT.

The chain is built from TRBV9 and TRBJ2-2, with 8 bases that match TRBD2. CDR1 is SGDLS, CDR2 YYNGEE, per germline. The CDR3 sequence is 18 residues long. Unmatched junction bases numbered 17, after V lost 4 bases and J lost 6 bases. CDR3 coding DNA: TGTGCCAGCAGCCCTAGGGGGGAGAGCGGGAGAAGGGCCGGGGAGCTGTTTTTT. Residues: CASSPRGESGRRAGELFF.

In this sample, this clone turned up a few times. The rearrangement joins TRBV19 to TRBJ1-4; D call uncertain. This CDR3 has 13 residues. The V and J ends lost 6 bases and 4 bases respectively, with 9 bases between them. Looked up from germline, CDR1 is LNHDA and CDR2 is SQIVND (reference sequence). This CDR3 reads CASRSQLNEKLFF. The CDR3 nucleotides read TGTGCCAGTAGGTCACAGCTTAATGAAAAACTGTTTTTT.

The chain carries TRBV5-1 and TRBJ2-5; 7 bases are shared with TRBD2. This CDR3 region has 15 residues. Germline-derived CDR1 and CDR2 are SGHRS and YFSETQ. V was clipped by 4 bases and J by 5 bases; unmatched bases: 11. CDR3: CASSRNPGLSETQYF. CDR3 sequence (DNA): TGCGCCAGCAGCCGAAACCCGGGACTATCGGAGACCCAGTACTTC.

This clone has only one observation. Other DNA sequences in the same sample also yield this CDR3. The V gene is TRBV5-4, the J gene TRBJ2-7; the D gene is possibly TRBD2 (5 bases). There are 14 residues in the CDR3. Germline assignment: CDR1 SGHNT and CDR2 YYREEE (reference sequence). V was clipped by 2 bases and J by 0 bases, with 9 bases between them. The CDR3 DNA reads TGTGCCAGCAGCTTTGCGGGTGGCTCCTACGAGCAGTACGTC. Translated: CASSFAGGSYEQYV.

This chain links TRBV11-2 with TRBJ2-3, with D possibly being TRBD2 (7 bases). V lost 2 bases and J lost 4, with 16 bases in between. The germline V gene has CDR1 SGHAT and CDR2 FQNNGV. CDR3 length: 16 residues. The CDR3 nucleotides are TGTGCCAGCAGCTTATGGGAGGGGGGGGGCGCAGATACGCAGTATTTT. Its translation is CASSLWEGGGADTQYF.

The rearrangement uses TRBV7-9 and TRBJ2-1; TRBD2 matches at 10 bases. The CDR3 contains 16 residues. Germline CDR1 and CDR2: SEHNR and FQNEAQ (reference sequence). Germline trimming cut 1 base from V and 4 bases from J; bases unmatched to any gene: 4. The CDR3 nucleotides are TGTGCCAGCAGCTTAGGGACTAGCGGACCTTACAATGAGCAGTTCTTC. Translated, it gives CASSLGTSGPYNEQFF.

The chain couples TRBV5-1 to TRBJ1-5, with a possible D match to TRBD1 (5 bases). Germline V gene lookup returns CDR1 SGHRS and CDR2 YFSETQ. CDR3 length: 14 residues. V was trimmed by 1 base and J by 5 bases, leaving 10 bases between them. CDR3 amino acids: CASSLSGGDQPQHF. The CDR3 DNA reads as TGCGCCAGCAGCTTGAGTGGGGGGGATCAGCCCCAGCATTTT.

The chain has TRBV6-1 and TRBJ1-2, with 8 bases matching TRBD1. The ends lost 6 bases at V and 4 bases at J; junction bases unmatched: 4. Germline V lookup: CDR1 MNHNS, CDR2 SASEGT. There are 13 residues in the CDR3. CDR3 DNA sequence: TGTGCCAGCAGCGGACAGGGAAGCTATGGCTACACCTTC. Protein: CASSGQGSYGYTF.

The V gene is TRBV12-5, the J gene TRBJ2-5; 9 bases match TRBD2. Looked up from germline, CDR1 is LGHNT and CDR2 is FRNRAP. Trimming at V came to 0 bases and at J to 8 bases, leaving 22 bases not matched to a gene. The CDR3 runs 20 residues. The CDR3 DNA reads TGTGCTAGTGGTTTGGTACGGGACCGCTCGACTAGCGGCCGGGTGAGAACCCAGTACTTC. This codes for CASGLVRDRSTSGRVRTQYF.